This T cell receptor (beta chain) was identified in a study of cytomegalovirus exposure and HLA in healthy donors. Study at large: Out of 398 genotyped donors, about 80% belonged to the Caucasian-associated ancestry cluster.

Regarding donors, all were healthy bone marrow donors. Primers: 60 Vbeta forward and 13 Jbeta reverse. TCRdb's table, derived via immunoSEQ multiplex PCR, lists solely in-frame clones and lacks some. The sample yields about 120,000 clones, roughly a tenth seen once. On this clone: Antigen specificity is unknown.

With 0 bases clipped from V and 2 bases from J, the junction kept 4 bases outside the gene matches. The CDR3 spans 15 residues. Germline-derived CDR1 and CDR2 are KGHSH and LQKENI. Study-level points and caveats: The authors confirmed in vitro that a few CMV-associated chains were specific for CMV antigens. As a later analysis revealed, the rate of TCR association differed by HLA locus, with DRB1 most and HLA-C fewest.

The receptor was isolated from a man under 40 in good health and CMV-seronegative. Sequenced sample: PBMCs. V is TRBV18 and J is TRBJ2-7; 7 bases are shared with TRBD1. This chain's CDR3 is CASSPPRGNPYEQYF. CDR3 bases: TGTGCCAGCTCACCACCCAGGGGGAACCCCTACGAGCAGTACTTC. Filled out from reference TRBV18 and TRBJ2-7, the complete variable domain reads NAGVMQNPRHLVRRRGQEARLRCSPMKGHSHVYWYRQLPEEGLKFMVYLQKENIIDESGMPKERFSAEFPKEGPSILRIQQVVRGDSAAYFCASSPPRGNPYEQYFGPGTRLTVT.